Described below is a single T cell receptor (beta chain) sequence and its context. The data derive from a study of blood T cell repertoires in COVID-19. Study background: The cDNA or gDNA used as material had been derived from T cells, B-cell-depleted T cells, or PBMCs.

Recruited during active infection, patients (from Seattle) were subsequently followed longitudinally. The ends lost 5 bases at V and 1 base at J; junction bases unmatched: 13. There are 17 residues in the CDR3. Germline CDR1 is MNHEY and CDR2 is SMNVEV (reference sequence). Some clones are missing from TCRdb's copy, which holds only in-frame ones; the method was immunoSEQ multiplex PCR. The sample holds around 430,000 clones, around 88% seen once. The receptor comes from a woman aged 45-65 years with COVID-19, enrolled during active disease. The rearrangement uses TRBV27 and TRBJ1-1, with 7 bases aligning to TRBD1. Sequenced input: peripheral blood. CDR3 nucleotides: TGTGCCAGCAGTACGGGGACAGAAGTTATCCAGAACACTGAAGCTTTCTTT. Translated: CASSTGTEVIQNTEAFF.